Detailed here is one T cell receptor (beta chain). No antigen is known for it. Some clones are missing from TCRdb's copy, which holds only in-frame ones; the method was immunoSEQ multiplex PCR. The sample yields just over 2,000,000 clones, around 96% seen once. The naive CD8 fraction comprised CD45RO-negative cells positively selected for CCR7 and excluded terminally differentiated effector memory CD45RA+ cells. Germline loops: CDR1 SGHVS, CDR2 FQNEAQ. The CDR3 extends over 14 amino acids. V lost 7 bases to trimming and J lost 0 bases; unmatched junction nucleotides: 3. This sample was included in a study of shared clonotypes between healthy human individuals. Whole-study results and caveats: Generally, naive subsets came out with larger estimated richness than memory subsets. Owing to a small donor count, the genetic and exposure-history diversity represented was limited. Around 5.4% of naive CD4 clonotypes were common to a few donors.

The sequenced material came from naive CD8+ T cells sorted from blood. The clonotype was recovered from a man between 18 and 35 years old in good health. This rearrangement joins TRBV7-8 to TRBJ1-5, with TRBD1 matching over 7 bases. The CDR3 loop is CASTGQISNQPQHF. CDR3 in DNA: TGTGCCAGCACGGGACAGATTAGCAATCAGCCCCAGCATTTT.